A selection of T cell receptor beta chains follows, all from one sample in a study of blood T cell repertoires in COVID-19. Assay: immunoSEQ multiplex PCR; the TCRdb copy retains only in-frame clones and omits some. Here the sample spans under 250,000 clones, around 84% being singletons. The sample taken for sequencing was peripheral blood. Source of these receptors: a woman aged 40 to 50 who had recovered from COVID-19. CDR3s include the opening cysteine and the closing phenylalanine or tryptophan. A D gene is named only where the DNA matches it firmly. Some rows mark clone size as missing; the rest say once, few, many or name a class of expanded clone.

d_call j_call v_call cdr3_length clone_size cdr3_nt cdr3_aa
TRBD1 TRBJ2-7 TRBV3-1/TRBV3-2 18 NA TGTGCCAGCAGCCCCGTTCCCGTACCGGGACAGGGGGTCCACGAGCAGTACTTC CASSPVPVPGQGVHEQYF
TRBD1 TRBJ1-1 TRBV6-6 14 once TGTGCCAGCAGCGACAGGGGGCTTGCCACTGAAGCTTTCTTT CASSDRGLATEAFF
NA TRBJ2-3 TRBV11-3 17 NA TGTGCCAGCAGATCCGGCACAGGAGAGCCTAGCACAGATACGCAGTATTTT CASRSGTGEPSTDTQYF
NA TRBJ2-4 TRBV21-1 18 NA TGTGCCAGCAGCAAATACAGGGACAGGGGCGCACCCAAAAACATTCAGTACTTC CASSKYRDRGAPKNIQYF
NA TRBJ2-1 TRBV2 10 NA TGTGCCAGCAGGCGAAATGAGCAGTTCTTC CASRRNEQFF
TRBD1 TRBJ1-4 TRBV27 22 NA TGTGCCAGCAGTTCAACAAAGGGACAGGGGTCCCGGTTTACAACTGGTAATGAAAAACTGTTTTTT CASSSTKGQGSRFTTGNEKLFF
NA TRBJ2-7 TRBV20-1 10 once TGCAGTGCTAGGGAGAACGAGCAGTACTTC CSARENEQYF
TRBD2 TRBJ2-1 TRBV24-1 20 NA TGTGCCACCAGTGATCCCGGGACTAGCGGGGGGGAGGGCTCCTACAATGAGCAGTTCTTC CATSDPGTSGGEGSYNEQFF
NA TRBJ2-1 TRBV19 11 NA TGTGCCAGTAGCGGACTAAATGAGCAGTTCTTC CASSGLNEQFF
TRBD1 TRBJ1-1 TRBV18 16 NA TGTGCCAGCTCACCAGTATTTACAGGGGGCTTCACTGAAGCTTTCTTT CASSPVFTGGFTEAFF
NA TRBJ1-2 TRBV30 14 few TGTGCCCGCGACCGCAGGGGTTGGAGTTATGGCTACACCTTC CARDRRGWSYGYTF
TRBD2 TRBJ2-1 TRBV6-4 15 few TGTGCCAGCAGCAAAGGGGCGGGGGAGTACAATGAGCAGTTCTTC CASSKGAGEYNEQFF
TRBD1 TRBJ1-1 TRBV18 16 NA TGTGCCAGCTCAGCGACAGGGGGCGCGGGGGACACTGAAGCTTTCTTT CASSATGGAGDTEAFF
NA TRBJ2-5 TRBV7-2 14 NA TGTGCCAGCAGCTCAGGACAGCGAAAAGAGACCCAGTACTTC CASSSGQRKETQYF
NA TRBJ2-1 TRBV6-6 13 NA TGTGCCAGCAGTCCCAGGGGTTTTGGGGAGCAGTTCTTC CASSPRGFGEQFF
TRBD1 TRBJ1-1 TRBV18 13 few TGTGCCAGCTCACCATTGGACAGGGCTGAAGCTTTCTTT CASSPLDRAEAFF
NA TRBJ1-1 TRBV2 16 once TGTGCCAGCAGGATGCCCCGACTAATGTCGAACACTGAAGCTTTCTTT CASRMPRLMSNTEAFF
TRBD1 TRBJ1-6 TRBV18 15 NA TGTGCCAGCTCACCACGGACAGGGCATAATTCACCCCTCCACTTT CASSPRTGHNSPLHF
NA TRBJ2-2 TRBV11-3 14 NA TGTGCCAGGCCTCACAGGTTCGACACCGGGGAGCTGTTTTTT CARPHRFDTGELFF
NA TRBJ1-3 TRBV7-2 16 once TGTGCCAGCAGCTTAGTGCCCACAGGAAGTGGAAACACCATATATTTT CASSLVPTGSGNTIYF
NA TRBJ2-5 TRBV28 14 NA TGTGCCAGCAGCCTCCTGGACAGTCGAGAGACCCAGTACTTC CASSLLDSRETQYF
NA TRBJ1-1 TRBV29-1 12 NA TGCAGCGTTATTGCGCGGGGAGATGAAGCTTTCTTT CSVIARGDEAFF
TRBD1 TRBJ2-7 TRBV19 14 NA TGTGCCAGTAACAACCCCGGACAGGGGTACGAGCAGTACTTC CASNNPGQGYEQYF
TRBD1 TRBJ1-5 TRBV19 13 NA TGTGCCAGTAGTGTACAGGGGAGTCAGCCCCAGCATTTT CASSVQGSQPQHF
TRBD1 TRBJ1-3 TRBV6-4 15 NA TGTGCCAGCAGTGTACAGGGGTGCGCTGGAAACACCATATATTTT CASSVQGCAGNTIYF
TRBD1 TRBJ2-7 TRBV6-5 16 NA TGTGCCAGCAGTTACTCAGGTGGGACAGGACCCTACGAGCAGTACTTC CASSYSGGTGPYEQYF
NA TRBJ1-1 TRBV6-5 14 NA TGTGCCAGCAGTCTCCCGGGTCTGAACACTGAAGCTTTCTTT CASSLPGLNTEAFF
TRBD1 TRBJ2-2 TRBV29-1 14 NA TGCAGCGTACCTCGGGACAGATTATCCGGGGAGCTGTTTTTT CSVPRDRLSGELFF
NA TRBJ1-6 TRBV11-2 13 NA TGTGCCAGCAGCAGGGACATAAGTTCTACCCTCCACTTT CASSRDISSTLHF
NA TRBJ2-3 TRBV28 17 NA TGTGCCAGCAGTTTGTCGTGGGCGGGGACGCGGTCGGATACGCAGTATTTT CASSLSWAGTRSDTQYF
TRBD2 TRBJ2-5 TRBV9 17 NA TGTGCCAGCAGCGTAGGTGCTAGCGGGGGATACCAAGAGACCCAGTACTTC CASSVGASGGYQETQYF
NA TRBJ2-7 TRBV11-3 14 NA TGTGCCAGCAGCGCAGGGATGACAGCGTACGAGCAGTACTTC CASSAGMTAYEQYF
TRBD1 TRBJ1-5 TRBV10-3 13 NA TGTGCCAGCGGACAGGACCTCGATCAGCCCCAGCATTTT CASGQDLDQPQHF
TRBD2 TRBJ2-1 TRBV30 14 once TGTGCCTGGAGCCCCAGTCCGGGGGGCAATGAGCAGTTCTTC CAWSPSPGGNEQFF
TRBD1 TRBJ2-2 TRBV10-3 13 few TGTGCCCTAAAGGGACAGATAGCCGGGGAGCTGTTTTTT CALKGQIAGELFF
TRBD2 TRBJ2-7 TRBV11-2 16 NA TGTGCCAGCAGCTCCCGCGGACTAGCGGGGGGCTACGAGCAGTACTTC CASSSRGLAGGYEQYF
NA TRBJ2-3 TRBV5-1 14 once TGCGCCAGCACTATTTCCGGGGACACAGATACGCAGTATTTT CASTISGDTDTQYF
NA TRBJ1-4 TRBV28 14 NA TGTGCCAGCAGTTTAGCGACAGTTGGGGAAAAACTGTTTTTT CASSLATVGEKLFF
NA TRBJ2-1 TRBV28 13 NA TGTGCCAGCAGTTTACCCAGCTACAATGAGCAGTTCTTC CASSLPSYNEQFF
TRBD2 TRBJ2-1 TRBV5-4 15 NA TGTGCCAGCAGCCGAGTCGTAGCGGGGGAGAATGAGCAGTTCTTC CASSRVVAGENEQFF
TRBD1 TRBJ2-2 TRBV6-4 15 few TGTGCCAGCTCTAAAGGGGGCGAGGCCACCGGGGAGCTGTTTTTT CASSKGGEATGELFF
TRBD1 TRBJ1-4 TRBV30 16 NA TGTGCCTGGAGAGAAGGGACAGGGGGCTTAGGCGAAAAACTGTTTTTT CAWREGTGGLGEKLFF
NA TRBJ1-1 TRBV5-1 16 few TGCGCCAGCAGCTTGGCAGGACACCGATCTAACACTGAAGCTTTCTTT CASSLAGHRSNTEAFF
TRBD2 TRBJ2-1 TRBV18 17 NA TGTGCCAGCTCACCACCGGGGGGGACTAGCGGCCACAATGAGCAGTTCTTC CASSPPGGTSGHNEQFF
NA TRBJ2-7 TRBV7-8 15 once TGTGCCAGCAGCCTACAGGGCGCTAGATTCTACGAGCAGTACTTC CASSLQGARFYEQYF
NA TRBJ2-5 TRBV6-5 14 NA TGTGCCAGCAGTCCGAGTTGGTACCAAGAGACCCAGTACTTC CASSPSWYQETQYF
NA TRBJ1-5 TRBV2 14 NA TGTGCCAGCAGTGAGGTCGGCAGGAATCAGCCCCAGCATTTT CASSEVGRNQPQHF
TRBD1 TRBJ1-2 TRBV9 16 NA TGTGCCAGCAGCGCTGGACAGGGGGCAGATAACTATGGCTACACCTTC CASSAGQGADNYGYTF
NA TRBJ1-1 TRBV9 15 NA TGTGCCAGCAGCGTAACAGGGTTGGTGAACACTGAAGCTTTCTTT CASSVTGLVNTEAFF
TRBD1 TRBJ2-7 TRBV30 15 NA TGTGCCTGGAGTTTAACAGGGGGCGCGGGCTACGAGCAGTACTTC CAWSLTGGAGYEQYF
NA TRBJ1-2 TRBV28 13 NA TGTGCCAGCACCACAGGGAATAACTATGGCTACACCTTC CASTTGNNYGYTF
TRBD1 TRBJ1-1 TRBV18 15 NA TGTGCCAGCTCAAATACAGGGGGAGGCGTCCCTGAAGCTTTCTTT CASSNTGGGVPEAFF
TRBD1 TRBJ2-1 TRBV4-1 15 NA TGCGCCAGCAGCCAAGGGACAGGGGCCTACAATGAGCAGTTCTTC CASSQGTGAYNEQFF
NA TRBJ1-3 TRBV7-9 14 NA TGTGCCAGCAGCGGGGCCGTCTCTGGAAACACCATATATTTT CASSGAVSGNTIYF
NA TRBJ1-2 TRBV15 19 once TGTGCCACCAGCAGAACCTTTACCGGAGGACAGTCGAGAGACGGTGGCTACACCTTC CATSRTFTGGQSRDGGYTF
NA TRBJ2-1 TRBV5-1 11 NA TGCGCCAGCTCCTACTACAATGAGCAGTTCTTC CASSYYNEQFF
TRBD1 TRBJ1-2 TRBV12-3/TRBV12-4 13 NA TGTGCCAGCAGACAACAGGGGAAGCATGGCTACACCTTC CASRQQGKHGYTF
NA TRBJ2-7 TRBV28 14 few TGTGCCAGCAGTTCAATGACAGGTTCCTACGAGCAGTACTTC CASSSMTGSYEQYF
NA TRBJ2-7 TRBV15 15 NA TGTGCCACCAGCAGGTCCGGGACTGGCTCCTACGAGCAGTACTTC CATSRSGTGSYEQYF
TRBD2 TRBJ2-3 TRBV19 15 many TGTGCCAGTAGTGCGACTAGCGGGGTAGTGGATACGCAGTATTTT CASSATSGVVDTQYF